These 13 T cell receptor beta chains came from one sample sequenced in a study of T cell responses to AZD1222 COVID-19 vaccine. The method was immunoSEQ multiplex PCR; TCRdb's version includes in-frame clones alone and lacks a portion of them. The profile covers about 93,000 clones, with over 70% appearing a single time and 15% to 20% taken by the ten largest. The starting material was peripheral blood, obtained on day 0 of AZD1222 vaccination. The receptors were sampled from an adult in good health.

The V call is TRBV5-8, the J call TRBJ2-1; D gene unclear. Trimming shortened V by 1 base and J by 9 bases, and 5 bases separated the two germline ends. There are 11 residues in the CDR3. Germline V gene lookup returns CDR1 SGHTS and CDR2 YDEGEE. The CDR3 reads CASSLWLEQFF. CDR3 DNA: TGTGCCAGCAGCTTGTGGCTTGAGCAGTTCTTC.

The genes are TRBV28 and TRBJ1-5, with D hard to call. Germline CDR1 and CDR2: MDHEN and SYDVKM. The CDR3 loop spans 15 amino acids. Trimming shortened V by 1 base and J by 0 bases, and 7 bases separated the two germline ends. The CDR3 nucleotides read TGTGCCAGCAGTTTATCCGGGTATAGCAATCAGCCCCAGCATTTT. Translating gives CASSLSGYSNQPQHF.

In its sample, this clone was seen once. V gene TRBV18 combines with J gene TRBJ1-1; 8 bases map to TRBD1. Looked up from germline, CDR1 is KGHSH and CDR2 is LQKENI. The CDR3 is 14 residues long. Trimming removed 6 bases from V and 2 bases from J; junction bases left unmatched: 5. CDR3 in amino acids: CASSPGGANTEAFF. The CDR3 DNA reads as TGTGCCAGCTCTCCAGGGGGCGCAAACACTGAAGCTTTCTTT.

The CDR3 loop reads CASDRENTEAFF. The DNA of the CDR3 is TGTGCCAGCGACAGGGAGAACACTGAAGCTTTCTTT. V is TRBV2 and J is TRBJ1-1; 7 bases line up with TRBD1. The J segment lost 1 base and the V segment lost 8 bases, leaving 1 base of the junction unmatched. Germline V gives CDR1 SNHLY, CDR2 FYNNEI. The CDR3 loop spans 12 amino acids. The full variable domain, rest sourced from reference TRBV2 and TRBJ1-1, is EPEVTQTPSHQVTQMGQEVILRCVPISNHLYFYWYRQILGQKVEFLVSFYNNEISEKSEIFDDQFSVERPDGSNFTLKIRSTKLEDSAMYFCASDRENTEAFFGQGTRLTVV.

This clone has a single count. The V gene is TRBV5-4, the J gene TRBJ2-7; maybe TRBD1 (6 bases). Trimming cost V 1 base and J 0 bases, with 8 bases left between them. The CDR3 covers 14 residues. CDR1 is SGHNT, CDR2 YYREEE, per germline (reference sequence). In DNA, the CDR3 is TGTGCCAGCAGCTTGTCAGGGGCCTCCTACGAGCAGTACTTC. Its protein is CASSLSGASYEQYF.

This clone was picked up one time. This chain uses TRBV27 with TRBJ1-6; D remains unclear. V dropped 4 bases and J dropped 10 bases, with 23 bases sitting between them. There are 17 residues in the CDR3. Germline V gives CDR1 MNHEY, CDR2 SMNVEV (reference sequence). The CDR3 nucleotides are TGTGCCAGCAGTTCTCAAGCACTCGGACGTAGAGGGTCACCCCTCCACTTT. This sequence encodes CASSSQALGRRGSPLHF.

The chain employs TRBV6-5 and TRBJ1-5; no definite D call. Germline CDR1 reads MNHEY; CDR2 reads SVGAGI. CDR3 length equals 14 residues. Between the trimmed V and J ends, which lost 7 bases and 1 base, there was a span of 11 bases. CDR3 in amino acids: CASKGGPSNQPQHF. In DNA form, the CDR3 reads TGTGCCAGCAAGGGAGGGCCCAGCAATCAGCCCCAGCATTTT.

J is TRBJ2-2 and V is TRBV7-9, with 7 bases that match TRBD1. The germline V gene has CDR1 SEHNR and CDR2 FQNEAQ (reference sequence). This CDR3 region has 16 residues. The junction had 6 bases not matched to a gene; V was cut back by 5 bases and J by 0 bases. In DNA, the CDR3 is TGTGCCAGCAGCGGATCAGGGGGATCGAACACCGGGGAGCTGTTTTTT. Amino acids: CASSGSGGSNTGELFF.

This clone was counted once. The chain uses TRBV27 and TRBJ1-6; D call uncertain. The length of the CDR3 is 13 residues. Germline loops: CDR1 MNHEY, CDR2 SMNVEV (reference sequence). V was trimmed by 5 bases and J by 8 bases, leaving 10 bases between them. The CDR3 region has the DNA TGTGCCAGCAGTATTAGAGGTGATTCACCCCTCCACTTT. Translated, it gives CASSIRGDSPLHF.

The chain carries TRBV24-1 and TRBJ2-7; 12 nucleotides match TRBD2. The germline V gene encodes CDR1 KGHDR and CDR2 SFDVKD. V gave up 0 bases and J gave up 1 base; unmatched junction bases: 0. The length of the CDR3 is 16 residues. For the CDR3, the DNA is TGTGCCACCAGTGATTTGGGACTAGCGGGGTCCTACGAGCAGTACTTC. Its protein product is CATSDLGLAGSYEQYF.

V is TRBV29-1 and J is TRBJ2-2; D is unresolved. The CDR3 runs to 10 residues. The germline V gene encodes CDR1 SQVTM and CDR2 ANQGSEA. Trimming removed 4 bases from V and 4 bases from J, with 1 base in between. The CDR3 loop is CSVGTGELFF. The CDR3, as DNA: TGCAGCGTTGGCACCGGGGAGCTGTTTTTT.

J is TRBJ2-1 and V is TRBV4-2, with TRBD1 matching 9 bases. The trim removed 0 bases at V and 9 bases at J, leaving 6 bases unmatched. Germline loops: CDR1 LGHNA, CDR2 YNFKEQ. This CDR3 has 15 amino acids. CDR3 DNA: TGTGCCAGCAGCCAAGATAGACAGGGGGATGGTGAGCAGTTCTTC. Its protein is CASSQDRQGDGEQFF.

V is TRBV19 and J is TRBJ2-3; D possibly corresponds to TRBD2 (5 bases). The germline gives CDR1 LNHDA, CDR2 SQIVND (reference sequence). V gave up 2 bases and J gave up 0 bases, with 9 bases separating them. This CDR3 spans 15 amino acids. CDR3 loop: CASSIRGPSTDTQYF. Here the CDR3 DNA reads TGTGCCAGTAGTATAAGAGGGCCTAGCACAGATACGCAGTATTTT. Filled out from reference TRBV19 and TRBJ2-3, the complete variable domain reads DGGITQSPKYLFRKEGQNVTLSCEQNLNHDAMYWYRQDPGQGLRLIYYSQIVNDFQKGDIAEGYSVSREKKESFPLTVTSAQKNPTAFYLCASSIRGPSTDTQYFGPGTRLTVL.